The clone carrying this T cell receptor beta chain was seen repeatedly, ten times or more. The sample originates from a study of T cells in Graves' hyperthyroidism and ophthalmopathy. Germline V gene data show CDR1 as LNHNV and CDR2 as YYDKDF (reference sequence). Trimming left V 0 bases short and J 0 bases short, with 8 bases between. CDR3 size: 15 residues. RNA transcripts provided the source from which TCR beta CDR3 regions were amplified. An initial round of RT-PCR targeting the TCR CDR3 relied on the HTBI primer set. MiXCR, applied by TCRdb to the multiplex PCR reads, yields one record per CDR3 protein. The table records over 700,000 distinct CDR3 sequences, over 15% of them present only once.

The sample was blood. The rearrangement joins TRBV15 to TRBJ1-2; D gene ambiguous. The receptor comes from a woman aged 50 to 60 with Graves' hyperthyroidism that later progressed to Graves' ophthalmopathy. CDR3 residues: CATSRDPSANYGYTF. Here the CDR3 DNA reads TGTGCCACCAGCAGAGATCCATCAGCTAACTATGGCTACACCTTC.